The 18 T cell receptor beta chains presented below share a single source sample, sequenced in a study of shared clonotypes between healthy human individuals (dated by TCRdb to between 2020 and 2021). The library came from the immunoSEQ multiplex PCR assay. This is the immuneACCESS table as TCRdb keeps it, with only in-frame sequences that have V and J called. A part of the clones is gone; compared with another copy, unresolved V genes explain less than half, and the rest is unexplained. In all, the sample holds about a million clones, and around four fifths of those were seen once. The biggest ten clones account for 1.4% of the sample. The sample was memory CD4+ T cells sorted from blood. The cell subset or site label for this specimen denotes: CD45RA-negative fraction. Source of these receptors: a man aged 18 to 30 in good health.

This chain joins TRBV7-8 and TRBJ2-3; the D gene is possibly TRBD1 (5 bases). Germline assignment: CDR1 SGHVS and CDR2 FQNEAQ. The length of the CDR3 is 17 residues. V was clipped by 2 bases and J by 0 bases, with 15 bases between them. The CDR3 loop reads CASSLSRGGTSTDTQYF. In DNA, the CDR3 is TGTGCCAGCAGCTTATCTAGGGGCGGAACTAGCACAGATACGCAGTATTTT.

The chain combines TRBV28 with TRBJ1-3, with a possible D match to TRBD1 (6 bases). Trimming stripped 2 bases from V and 4 bases from J, with 18 bases between. The CDR3 loop spans 17 amino acids. CDR1 and CDR2 from the germline V gene are MDHEN and SYDVKM. CDR3 protein: CASSLGVKGGGGNTIYF. CDR3 bases: TGTGCCAGCAGTTTAGGCGTGAAAGGGGGGGGAGGAAACACCATATATTTT.

This sequence joins TRBV6-5 and TRBJ1-1; D call uncertain. Trimming removed 6 bases at V and 6 bases at J, with 17 bases between. Germline-derived CDR1 and CDR2 are MNHEY and SVGAGI. The CDR3 contains 14 residues. The CDR3 protein is CASSLGGLAAEAFF. The CDR3 DNA reads as TGTGCCAGCAGCCTAGGAGGCCTCGCAGCTGAAGCTTTCTTT.

The chain links TRBV6-1 to TRBJ2-3; 7 bases are a match to TRBD1. Germline CDR1 reads MNHNS; CDR2 reads SASEGT. Unmatched junction bases numbered 3, after V lost 4 bases and J lost 2 bases. There are 14 residues in the CDR3. CDR3 sequence reads: CASSATGHTDTQYF. In DNA, the CDR3 is TGTGCCAGCAGTGCGACAGGGCACACAGATACGCAGTATTTT.

The CDR3 DNA reads TGTGCCAGCAGCTCAAGGGGGCGGGAGGATCCGTACTTC. This sequence encodes CASSSRGREDPYF. V usage is TRBV5-4 and J usage is TRBJ2-7, with D possibly TRBD2 on 8 matching bases. The CDR3 is 13 amino acids. Trimming stripped 3 bases from V and 12 bases from J, with 19 bases between. Germline CDR1 is SGHNT and CDR2 is YYREEE (reference sequence).

This clone has just one count. CDR3 sequence (DNA): TGTGCCAGCAGCCAGAGGTGGGCGAACTACGAGCAGTACTTC. It translates to CASSQRWANYEQYF. The rearrangement links TRBV11-2 to TRBJ2-7; D is unresolved. Germline assignment: CDR1 SGHAT and CDR2 FQNNGV. Trimming shortened V by 5 bases and J by 3 bases, and 14 bases separated the two germline ends. CDR3 length: 14 amino acids.

This chain connects TRBV7-2 to TRBJ2-4, with D perhaps matching TRBD2 (6 bases). V lost 4 bases to trimming and J lost 8 bases, with 15 bases between them. The CDR3 runs 14 residues. CDR1 SGHTA and CDR2 FQGNSA come from the germline V gene. The CDR3 reads CASSSAGRRDIQYF. The CDR3 region has the DNA TGTGCCAGCAGCTCAGCAGGGAGGAGGGACATTCAGTACTTC.

V gene TRBV14 combines with J gene TRBJ2-1, with D maybe TRBD2 (6 bases). The CDR3 loop spans 17 amino acids. From germline, CDR1 is SGHDN and CDR2 FVKESK. Trimming took off 4 bases at V and 0 bases at J, with 16 bases between the two ends. CDR3 loop: CASSLWPGSGSYNEQFF. In DNA form, the CDR3 reads TGTGCCAGCAGCCTCTGGCCAGGTAGCGGCTCCTACAATGAGCAGTTCTTC.

V is TRBV2 and J is TRBJ1-2; TRBD1 is a possible D gene (6 bases). Germline CDR1 SNHLY, CDR2 FYNNEI. CDR3 size: 14 residues. V gave up 4 bases and J gave up 8 bases, with 17 bases separating them. CDR3 in amino acids: CASSVPPGAGGYTF. In nucleotides, the CDR3 is TGTGCCAGCAGTGTCCCCCCAGGGGCGGGCGGCTACACCTTC.

Notes on this clone: Other DNA sequences within the sample encode an identical CDR3. The J gene is TRBJ1-4, the V gene TRBV5-1; 7 bases are shared with TRBD1. V lost 2 bases and J lost 3; bases outside the gene matches: 1. The germline gives CDR1 SGHRS, CDR2 YFSETQ. The CDR3 extends over 14 amino acids. The CDR3 nucleotides are TGCGCCAGCAGCTTAGGGACAGCTAATGAAAAACTGTTTTTT. It codes for CASSLGTANEKLFF.

The genes are TRBV19 and TRBJ1-1; 9 positions agree with TRBD1. Germline V CDR1 and CDR2: LNHDA, SQIVND (reference sequence). This CDR3 is 13 amino acids long. The V gene end was trimmed by 7 bases and the J gene end by 5 bases; junction bases not matched to a gene: 5. CDR3 sequence: CASKRGTGTEAFF. CDR3 DNA sequence: TGTGCCAGTAAAAGAGGGACAGGGACTGAAGCTTTCTTT.

V usage is TRBV6-1 and J usage is TRBJ1-4; D possibly corresponds to TRBD1 (5 bases). V lost 4 bases, J lost 5 bases, and 14 bases lay in between. Germline V gene sequence: CDR1 MNHNS, CDR2 SASEGT. This CDR3 contains 15 residues. The CDR3 sequence: CASSGGGVANEKLFF. As DNA, the CDR3 is TGTGCCAGCAGTGGCGGGGGGGTGGCAAATGAAAAACTGTTTTTT.

This clone was found a few times. The rearrangement uses TRBV19 and TRBJ2-5; D gene uncertain. The CDR3 totals 14 residues. Trimming left V 1 base short and J 1 base short, with 7 bases between. Germline V CDR1 and CDR2: LNHDA, SQIVND (reference sequence). The CDR3 spells CASSIALGQETQYF. The CDR3 DNA sequence: TGTGCCAGTAGTATAGCCCTTGGCCAAGAGACCCAGTACTTC.

The chain recombines TRBV29-1 with TRBJ2-3; D not resolved. The CDR3 runs 11 residues. With 7 bases removed from V and 4 bases from J, the gap between germline ends came to 9 bases. The germline CDR1 and CDR2 sequences are SQVTM and ANQGSEA. The chain's CDR3 is CSAEAPDTQYF. The CDR3 DNA sequence: TGCAGCGCCGAGGCCCCAGATACGCAGTATTTT.

This clone was picked up one time. The CDR3 region has the DNA TGTGCCAGCAGCTTGATCTCACCCGGCGTCACAGATACGCAGTATTTT. The encoded protein is CASSLISPGVTDTQYF. The gene calls are TRBV5-6 and TRBJ2-3; D not certain. CDR1 is SGHDT, CDR2 YYEEEE, per germline. This CDR3 has 16 amino acids. Trimming removed 1 base from V and 2 bases from J, with 14 bases in between.

This chain connects TRBV6-1 to TRBJ2-1, with 8 nucleotides matching TRBD2. The germline V gene encodes CDR1 MNHNS and CDR2 SASEGT. The CDR3 has 15 amino acids. Trimming cost V 4 bases and J 3 bases; bases outside gene matches: 5. CDR3 loop: CASSGTGTSYNEQFF. The CDR3 coding sequence is TGTGCCAGCAGTGGGACCGGGACTAGCTACAATGAGCAGTTCTTC.

To note about this clone: This may come from a read error, since a much larger clone is one base off. V and J are TRBV7-2 and TRBJ2-5; D is uncertain. Gene TRBJ2-7 matches the end of the DNA better, so the J call may be wrong. The CDR3 runs 11 residues. Germline V lookup: CDR1 SGHTA, CDR2 FQGNSA. This CDR3 reads CASSSRYEQYF. CDR3 nucleotides: TGTGCCAGCAGCTCCCGCTACGAGCAGTACTTC.

About this clone: This could be a read error, since a much larger clone is one nucleotide away. Other nucleotide sequences in the sample specify the same CDR3. The chain joins TRBV5-4 to TRBJ2-7; D remains unclear. From germline, CDR1 is SGHNT and CDR2 YYREEE (reference sequence). The CDR3 loop spans 11 amino acids. Trimming took off 5 bases at V and 4 bases at J, with 7 bases between the two ends. The CDR3 nucleotides read TGTGCCAGCAGTTCAGATTACGAGCAGTACTTC. It specifies CASSSDYEQYF.